A selection of T cell receptor beta chains follows, all from one sample in a study of blood T cell repertoires in COVID-19. The table came from immunoSEQ multiplex PCR; TCRdb's copy has only in-frame clones and leaves some out. The sample has about 260,000 clones, 83% seen once. The sample comprised peripheral blood. These receptors came from a woman aged 50 to 60 who had recovered from COVID-19. The CDR3 runs from the conserved cysteine through the conserved F or W. Each record gives: V gene, J gene, D gene, clone size, CDR3 protein, CDR3 DNA. A D gene is named only where the DNA matches it firmly. Clone size, where shown, is once, few, many, or a class for clones that have expanded.

V gene: TRBV29-1
J gene: TRBJ1-1
D gene: NA
clone size: NA
CDR3 protein: CSVEAALNTEAFF
CDR3 DNA: TGCAGCGTAGAGGCAGCTTTGAACACTGAAGCTTTCTTT

V gene: TRBV15
J gene: TRBJ2-7
D gene: NA
clone size: NA
CDR3 protein: CATSRDRGVGVAYEQYF
CDR3 DNA: TGTGCCACCAGCAGAGATCGCGGGGTCGGGGTCGCGTACGAGCAGTACTTC

V gene: TRBV2
J gene: TRBJ2-1
D gene: NA
clone size: NA
CDR3 protein: CASIGAGDSYNEQFF
CDR3 DNA: TGTGCCAGCATAGGAGCGGGCGACTCCTACAATGAGCAGTTCTTC

V gene: TRBV5-1
J gene: TRBJ2-3
D gene: TRBD2
clone size: NA
CDR3 protein: CASRTSGTDTQYF
CDR3 DNA: TGCGCCAGCAGGACTAGCGGCACAGATACGCAGTATTTT

V gene: TRBV29-1
J gene: TRBJ2-7
D gene: TRBD1
clone size: NA
CDR3 protein: CSVEGGQATLAHEQYF
CDR3 DNA: TGCAGCGTTGAAGGGGGACAGGCAACTCTTGCACACGAGCAGTACTTC

V gene: TRBV13
J gene: TRBJ2-7
D gene: TRBD1
clone size: many
CDR3 protein: CASSLGTDYEQYF
CDR3 DNA: TGTGCCAGCAGCTTGGGGACAGACTACGAGCAGTACTTC

V gene: TRBV5-6
J gene: TRBJ2-3
D gene: NA
clone size: NA
CDR3 protein: CASSLGGTDTQYF
CDR3 DNA: TGTGCCAGCAGCCTTGGAGGCACAGATACGCAGTATTTT

V gene: TRBV18
J gene: TRBJ2-2
D gene: NA
clone size: NA
CDR3 protein: CASSQMTVENTGELFF
CDR3 DNA: TGTGCCAGCTCACAAATGACAGTGGAGAACACCGGGGAGCTGTTTTTT

V gene: TRBV19
J gene: TRBJ2-4
D gene: TRBD1
clone size: NA
CDR3 protein: CASSVGRTGQAKNIQYF
CDR3 DNA: TGTGCCAGTAGTGTGGGGCGGACAGGGCAAGCCAAAAACATTCAGTACTTC

V gene: TRBV7-2
J gene: TRBJ1-1
D gene: NA
clone size: NA
CDR3 protein: CASSLDFTGAFF
CDR3 DNA: TGTGCCAGCAGCTTAGATTTTACGGGTGCTTTCTTT

V gene: TRBV19
J gene: TRBJ2-1
D gene: NA
clone size: once
CDR3 protein: CASSPNSGPADEQFF
CDR3 DNA: TGTGCCAGTAGTCCCAATAGCGGTCCTGCGGATGAGCAGTTCTTC

V gene: TRBV5-4
J gene: TRBJ2-3
D gene: TRBD2
clone size: NA
CDR3 protein: CASSPGTSGYTDTQYF
CDR3 DNA: TGTGCCAGCAGCCCAGGTACTAGCGGATACACAGATACGCAGTATTTT

V gene: TRBV11-2
J gene: TRBJ2-7
D gene: TRBD1
clone size: once
CDR3 protein: CASSLGTGAYEQYF
CDR3 DNA: TGTGCCAGCAGCTTGGGGACAGGGGCCTACGAGCAGTACTTC

V gene: TRBV5-1
J gene: TRBJ2-1
D gene: TRBD2
clone size: NA
CDR3 protein: CASSLALAGGGEQFF
CDR3 DNA: TGCGCCAGCAGCCTTGCGCTAGCGGGGGGAGGTGAGCAGTTCTTC

V gene: TRBV9
J gene: TRBJ2-5
D gene: TRBD2
clone size: NA
CDR3 protein: CASSVGDGGAQETQYF
CDR3 DNA: TGTGCCAGCAGCGTAGGTGACGGGGGGGCCCAAGAGACCCAGTACTTC

V gene: TRBV4-3
J gene: TRBJ1-3
D gene: NA
clone size: once
CDR3 protein: CASSQGSTGFGNTIYF
CDR3 DNA: TGCGCCAGCAGCCAAGGGTCAACAGGGTTCGGAAACACCATATATTTT

V gene: TRBV14
J gene: TRBJ1-1
D gene: NA
clone size: once
CDR3 protein: CASSFLGQNTEAFF
CDR3 DNA: TGTGCCAGCAGCTTTCTGGGACAGAACACTGAAGCTTTCTTT

V gene: TRBV5-4
J gene: TRBJ1-3
D gene: NA
clone size: NA
CDR3 protein: CASSHPNTPSGNTIYF
CDR3 DNA: TGTGCCAGCAGCCATCCCAATACTCCCTCTGGAAACACCATATATTTT

V gene: TRBV28
J gene: TRBJ2-4
D gene: TRBD2
clone size: once
CDR3 protein: CASSSLGLAGDIQYF
CDR3 DNA: TGTGCCAGCAGTTCCCTCGGACTAGCGGGAGACATTCAGTACTTC

V gene: TRBV28
J gene: TRBJ2-1
D gene: TRBD1
clone size: NA
CDR3 protein: CASSPGTGGDEQFF
CDR3 DNA: TGTGCCAGCAGTCCCGGGACAGGGGGCGATGAGCAGTTCTTC

V gene: TRBV6-5
J gene: TRBJ1-6
D gene: NA
clone size: NA
CDR3 protein: CASSYRGKDSPLHF
CDR3 DNA: TGTGCCAGCAGTTATAGAGGGAAGGATTCACCCCTCCACTTT

V gene: TRBV7-8
J gene: TRBJ1-1
D gene: TRBD1
clone size: NA
CDR3 protein: CASSGTGENTEAFF
CDR3 DNA: TGTGCCAGCAGCGGGACAGGGGAGAACACTGAAGCTTTCTTT

V gene: TRBV10-3
J gene: TRBJ2-3
D gene: NA
clone size: NA
CDR3 protein: CAISEDTFTDTQYF
CDR3 DNA: TGTGCCATCAGTGAGGACACATTTACAGATACGCAGTATTTT

V gene: TRBV7-3
J gene: TRBJ1-6
D gene: TRBD1
clone size: NA
CDR3 protein: CASSTGQGMNSPLHF
CDR3 DNA: TGTGCCAGCAGCACGGGACAGGGTATGAATTCACCCCTCCACTTT

V gene: TRBV19
J gene: TRBJ1-5
D gene: TRBD1
clone size: NA
CDR3 protein: CASSVTGGLAQPQHF
CDR3 DNA: TGTGCCAGTAGTGTCACAGGGGGCCTGGCTCAGCCCCAGCATTTT

V gene: TRBV19
J gene: TRBJ2-5
D gene: TRBD1
clone size: NA
CDR3 protein: CASSYSAGQGIRETQYF
CDR3 DNA: TGTGCCAGTAGCTATTCAGCGGGACAGGGGATAAGAGAGACCCAGTACTTC

V gene: TRBV7-8
J gene: TRBJ1-6
D gene: TRBD1
clone size: few
CDR3 protein: CASSSQPGTGNSPLHF
CDR3 DNA: TGTGCCAGCAGTTCCCAACCCGGGACAGGGAACTCACCCCTCCACTTT

V gene: TRBV18
J gene: TRBJ2-1
D gene: NA
clone size: NA
CDR3 protein: CASSPPPRGDEQFF
CDR3 DNA: TGTGCCAGCTCACCACCTCCGCGGGGCGATGAGCAGTTCTTC

V gene: TRBV7-9
J gene: TRBJ2-3
D gene: NA
clone size: NA
CDR3 protein: CASSLGGGGTDTQYF
CDR3 DNA: TGTGCCAGCAGCTTAGGTGGGGGCGGCACAGATACGCAGTATTTT

V gene: TRBV20-1
J gene: TRBJ2-5
D gene: NA
clone size: NA
CDR3 protein: CSARLGETQYF
CDR3 DNA: TGCAGTGCCCGACTGGGAGAGACCCAGTACTTC

V gene: TRBV29-1
J gene: TRBJ2-3
D gene: NA
clone size: NA
CDR3 protein: CSVVGGVQDTQYF
CDR3 DNA: TGCAGCGTTGTAGGCGGGGTTCAAGATACGCAGTATTTT

V gene: TRBV2
J gene: TRBJ1-1
D gene: NA
clone size: NA
CDR3 protein: CASRTGKAEAFF
CDR3 DNA: TGTGCCAGCAGAACAGGGAAAGCTGAAGCTTTCTTT

V gene: TRBV30
J gene: TRBJ2-1
D gene: NA
clone size: NA
CDR3 protein: CAWSAGFPYNEQFF
CDR3 DNA: TGTGCCTGGAGTGCAGGTTTCCCCTACAATGAGCAGTTCTTC

V gene: TRBV18
J gene: TRBJ2-3
D gene: NA
clone size: NA
CDR3 protein: CASSGDSHTQYF
CDR3 DNA: TGTGCCAGCTCGGGGGACTCTCATACGCAGTATTTT

V gene: TRBV30
J gene: TRBJ1-1
D gene: TRBD1
clone size: NA
CDR3 protein: CAWRQGALNTEAFF
CDR3 DNA: TGTGCCTGGAGGCAGGGGGCCTTGAACACTGAAGCTTTCTTT

V gene: TRBV2
J gene: TRBJ2-1
D gene: TRBD2
clone size: NA
CDR3 protein: CASSEELAGDNEQFF
CDR3 DNA: TGTGCCAGCAGTGAGGAACTAGCGGGGGACAATGAGCAGTTCTTC

V gene: TRBV9
J gene: TRBJ2-3
D gene: TRBD2
clone size: NA
CDR3 protein: CASSPTSGGAITQYF
CDR3 DNA: TGTGCCAGCAGCCCTACTAGCGGGGGGGCCATCACGCAGTATTTT

V gene: TRBV28
J gene: TRBJ2-7
D gene: TRBD1
clone size: NA
CDR3 protein: CASSRPGQGHYEQYF
CDR3 DNA: TGTGCCAGCAGTCGCCCGGGACAGGGACACTACGAGCAGTACTTC

V gene: TRBV2
J gene: TRBJ2-5
D gene: TRBD2
clone size: NA
CDR3 protein: CASRGGSQETQYF
CDR3 DNA: TGTGCCAGTCGGGGGGGATCCCAAGAGACCCAGTACTTC

V gene: TRBV19
J gene: TRBJ1-5
D gene: TRBD1
clone size: NA
CDR3 protein: CASTNPGQGGLSQPQHF
CDR3 DNA: TGTGCCAGTACCAATCCGGGACAGGGTGGTTTATCTCAGCCCCAGCATTTT

V gene: TRBV6-5
J gene: TRBJ2-3
D gene: NA
clone size: NA
CDR3 protein: CATNNRGADTQYF
CDR3 DNA: TGTGCCACCAACAATCGAGGCGCAGATACGCAGTATTTT

V gene: TRBV28
J gene: TRBJ2-7
D gene: NA
clone size: NA
CDR3 protein: CASSLRGGGYEQYF
CDR3 DNA: TGTGCCAGCAGTTTGCGCGGAGGAGGTTACGAGCAGTACTTC

V gene: TRBV28
J gene: TRBJ1-1
D gene: NA
clone size: NA
CDR3 protein: CASMAVVTEAFF
CDR3 DNA: TGTGCCAGCATGGCCGTGGTCACTGAAGCTTTCTTT

V gene: TRBV27
J gene: TRBJ1-1
D gene: NA
clone size: NA
CDR3 protein: CASSFTGGGNTEAFF
CDR3 DNA: TGTGCCAGCAGTTTTACCGGCGGTGGAAACACTGAAGCTTTCTTT

V gene: TRBV6-5
J gene: TRBJ1-2
D gene: NA
clone size: NA
CDR3 protein: CASGAGVNYGYTF
CDR3 DNA: TGTGCCAGCGGGGCAGGGGTAAACTATGGCTACACCTTC

V gene: TRBV6-2/TRBV6-3
J gene: TRBJ1-6
D gene: TRBD1
clone size: NA
CDR3 protein: CASSRDSSPAPLHF
CDR3 DNA: TGTGCCAGCAGTCGGGACAGCTCTCCCGCGCCCCTCCACTTT

V gene: TRBV7-3
J gene: TRBJ2-7
D gene: TRBD1
clone size: NA
CDR3 protein: CASSLQGQGAGEQYF
CDR3 DNA: TGTGCCAGCAGCTTACAGGGACAGGGGGCCGGGGAGCAGTACTTC

V gene: TRBV6-5
J gene: TRBJ2-1
D gene: TRBD1
clone size: NA
CDR3 protein: CASSQGQGAMEQFF
CDR3 DNA: TGTGCCAGCAGCCAAGGACAGGGGGCCATGGAGCAGTTCTTC

V gene: TRBV18
J gene: TRBJ1-4
D gene: TRBD1
clone size: once
CDR3 protein: CASSPLRDRGVEKLFF
CDR3 DNA: TGTGCCAGCTCACCTCTCCGGGACAGGGGCGTTGAAAAACTGTTTTTT

V gene: TRBV30
J gene: TRBJ1-4
D gene: TRBD1
clone size: NA
CDR3 protein: CAWSRGQATNEKLFF
CDR3 DNA: TGTGCCTGGTCTCGTGGACAGGCTACCAATGAAAAACTGTTTTTT

V gene: TRBV14
J gene: TRBJ1-5
D gene: NA
clone size: NA
CDR3 protein: CASSHHSGSTNSNQPQHF
CDR3 DNA: TGTGCCAGCAGCCATCATTCCGGGTCCACGAATAGCAATCAGCCCCAGCATTTT

V gene: TRBV19
J gene: TRBJ1-1
D gene: TRBD1
clone size: NA
CDR3 protein: CASSNRDRALGFF
CDR3 DNA: TGTGCCAGTAGTAATCGGGACAGAGCCCTAGGTTTCTTT

V gene: TRBV19
J gene: TRBJ1-5
D gene: NA
clone size: NA
CDR3 protein: CASRAVGRGNQPQHF
CDR3 DNA: TGTGCCAGTAGGGCGGTTGGCAGGGGAAATCAGCCCCAGCATTTT

V gene: TRBV9
J gene: TRBJ2-5
D gene: TRBD2
clone size: NA
CDR3 protein: CASSDPGLASLETQYF
CDR3 DNA: TGTGCCAGCAGCGATCCGGGACTAGCCTCTCTGGAGACCCAGTACTTC

V gene: TRBV28
J gene: TRBJ2-7
D gene: TRBD1
clone size: once
CDR3 protein: CASSSSAGGTYEQYF
CDR3 DNA: TGTGCCAGCAGTTCATCGGCAGGGGGCACCTACGAGCAGTACTTC